Following are 7 T cell receptor beta chains from one sample sequenced in a study of CD8+CD57+ T cells in acquired aplastic anemia. Investigators profiled TCR beta VDJ and CDR3 from genomic DNA template. TCRdb independently ran MiXCR on the reads; one entry per CDR3 protein. The sample contains under 500,000 distinct CDR3 sequences, about a third of which appear only once. Sequencing was done on patients that had shown CD8+CD57+ cell expansion by flow cytometry. Material for sequencing was sorted CD4+, CD8+, or CD8+CD57+ T cells (not recorded which) from PBMCs. The source is a human donor with aplastic anemia.

On this clonotype itself: Just one base apart from a much larger clone, this may be a read error. This rearrangement joins TRBV5-1 to TRBJ2-7, with 9 bases fitting TRBD1. V lost 7 bases, J lost 5 bases, and 10 bases stayed unmatched. The CDR3 sequence is 14 residues long. The V gene's germline CDR1 is SGHRS and CDR2 YFSETQ. The CDR3 nucleotides are TGCGCCAGCGGCCTAGGGACAGGGTCCCACGAGCAGTACTTC. Translated: CASGLGTGSHEQYF.

This clonotype was found a few times. At one boundary the junction diverges from the germline segment, which might be a read error. The chain links TRBV7-3 to TRBJ1-6; D gene unclear. Germline V gene sequence: CDR1 SGHTA, CDR2 FQGTGA. CDR3 length: 20 residues. This CDR3 is CASSLRGFDGSSSHNSPLHF. The CDR3 nucleotides read TGTGCCAGCAGCTTAAGGGGTTTCGACGGATCCAGCTCCCATAATTCACCCCTCCACTTT.

This clonotype came up once. This chain connects TRBV19 to TRBJ2-7; TRBD2 matches 10 bases. Germline assignment: CDR1 LNHDA and CDR2 SQIVND (reference sequence). The junction had 10 bases not matched to a gene; V was cut back by 11 bases and J by 0 bases. There are 15 residues in the CDR3. For the CDR3, the DNA is TGTGCCGGAAGTATGAGCGGGAGGGCCTCCTACGAGCAGTACTTC. It translates to CAGSMSGRASYEQYF.

The chain employs TRBV6-1 and TRBJ2-7, with TRBD1 identical over 7 bases. This CDR3 contains 13 residues. V shed 6 bases and J 5 bases; nucleotides not matched to a gene: 7. Germline assignment: CDR1 MNHNS and CDR2 SASEGT. In DNA form, the CDR3 reads TGTGCCAGCAGCCCGGCCGACAGGGACGAGCAGTACTTC. Protein product: CASSPADRDEQYF.

The chain has TRBV19 and TRBJ1-2, with TRBD1 matching 7 bases. Germline V gene lookup returns CDR1 LNHDA and CDR2 SQIVND (reference sequence). J lost 6 bases, V lost 3 bases, and 10 bases had no gene match. The length of the CDR3 is 15 residues. The CDR3 nucleotides are TGTGCCAGTAGTATTGACAGGGTAAGACCCCATGGCTACACCTTC. Translation: CASSIDRVRPHGYTF.

This clonotype turned up a few times. The chain is built from TRBV19 and TRBJ2-7; 7 nucleotides agree with TRBD2. V was clipped by 7 bases and J by 5 bases; unmatched bases: 11. The germline gives CDR1 LNHDA, CDR2 SQIVND (reference sequence). The CDR3 is 14 residues long. CDR3 region: CASTEGRASHEQYF. The CDR3 DNA reads TGTGCCAGTACCGAGGGGAGGGCCTCACACGAGCAGTACTTC.

In the case of this clonotype: At one of its ends the junction is not consistent with the germline gene, which may arise from a read error. The CDR3 here is CASSYPWTGANTGELFF. The DNA of the CDR3 is TGTGCCAGCAGTTACCCATGGACGGGCGCGAACACCGGGGAGCTGTTTTTT. The genes are TRBV10-3 and TRBJ2-2, with D unresolved. The germline V gene encodes CDR1 ENHRY and CDR2 SYGVKD. CDR3 length: 17 amino acids.